This TCR beta chain was obtained from a study of OX40 agonist ivuxolimab in advanced cancers. Background for the entire study: Ivuxolimab was a fully human IgG2 agonistic monoclonal antibody targeting the costimulatory receptor OX40 (CD134). Patients were allowed to have had prior anti-PD-1, anti-PD-L1 or anti-CTLA-4 therapy, and 40% of the dose-escalation patients had been treated with checkpoint inhibitors. The paper covers the monotherapy dose-escalation part of the phase I ivuxolimab trial, which included N ≈ 52 patients. Peripheral TCRbeta sequencing was intended to test whether TCR sequence diversity was altered and clonal T-cell expansion was caused by ivuxolimab. Partial responses occurred in three dose-escalation patients, of whom one had hepatocellular carcinoma and two had cutaneous melanoma. Of the roughly 50 dose-escalation patients, hepatocellular carcinoma was present in 19, melanoma in about 15, renal cell carcinoma in 9 and head and neck cancer in 9. Intravenous ivuxolimab was administered to patients every 2 weeks at six dose levels: 0.01, 0.1, 0.3, 1.5, 3 and 10 mg/kg. The dose-escalation cohort was roughly 87% male with a mean age of approximately 60 years, ranging from roughly 20 to 85.

On this clone itself: It lacks a known antigen. Base qualities are not provided; no much larger clone lies one nucleotide away.

Genomic DNA was isolated from the sorted cells so that the TCRbeta CDR3 region could be sequenced. The immunoSEQ Assay was used to sequence the TCRbeta CDR3 regions. This is the immuneACCESS table as TCRdb keeps it, with only in-frame sequences that have V and J called. A part of the clones is gone; compared with another copy, unresolved V genes explain less than half, and the rest is unexplained. The sample has tens of thousands of clones on record, around 93% of them singletons. Roughly 8.6% of the sample goes to the ten largest clones. Findings and caveats that apply to the study as a whole: Low levels of normalized T-cell clonal expansion were also seen in some nonresponding patients. Partial responders in the 0.1-3.0 mg/kg groups had among the lowest normalized peripheral clonal expansion, especially among CD8+ T cells. At doses of 0.1 to 3.0 mg/kg, clonal expansion of both CD4+ and CD8+ blood T cells was observed from baseline to week 6. After ivuxolimab, more expanded clones were found on average in CD8+ T cells than in CD4+ T cells. Antigen specificity was not determined for the clonally expanded peripheral T cells.

CDR1 and CDR2 were assigned from the germline V gene as SNHLY and FYNNEI. V and J are truncated by 7 bases and 3 bases respectively, leaving an intervening sequence of 16 bases. From its cysteine to its phenylalanine, the CDR3 spans 14 amino acids. Only the CDR3 part of the read is kept: 42 bases, read in frame from the first base. The trial excluded patients who had a history of autoimmune disease or were on systemic immunosuppression. In every dose cohort, peripheral blood was drawn for TCR sequencing at baseline, cycle 4 day 1, and cycle 7 day 1. Samples came from an open-label, multicenter, first-in-human phase I dose-escalation trial of ivuxolimab. Adults with locally advanced or metastatic melanoma, renal cell carcinoma, hepatocellular carcinoma or head and neck squamous cell carcinoma were enrolled in the trial. Before TCR sequencing, CD4+ and CD8+ T cells were separately sorted from peripheral blood.

This clonotype originated in an adult with an advanced solid tumor such as melanoma, head and neck, liver or kidney cancer. The chain is encoded by TRBV2 joined to TRBJ2-7; the D element could tentatively be TRBD1 or TRBD2, as 5 bases agree for each. The sequencing used CD4+ or CD8+ T cells sorted from blood, collected in a trial of the OX40 agonist ivuxolimab. The CDR3: CASTPGADRYEQYF. The DNA sequence is given as TGTGCCAGCACCCCCGGGGCCGACCGCTACGAGCAGTACTTC. Extended through the reference TRBV2 and TRBJ2-7 proteins, this CDR3 yields the full variable domain: EPEVTQTPSHQVTQMGQEVILRCVPISNHLYFYWYRQILGQKVEFLVSFYNNEISEKSEIFDDQFSVERPDGSNFTLKIRSTKLEDSAMYFCASTPGADRYEQYFGPGTRLTVT.